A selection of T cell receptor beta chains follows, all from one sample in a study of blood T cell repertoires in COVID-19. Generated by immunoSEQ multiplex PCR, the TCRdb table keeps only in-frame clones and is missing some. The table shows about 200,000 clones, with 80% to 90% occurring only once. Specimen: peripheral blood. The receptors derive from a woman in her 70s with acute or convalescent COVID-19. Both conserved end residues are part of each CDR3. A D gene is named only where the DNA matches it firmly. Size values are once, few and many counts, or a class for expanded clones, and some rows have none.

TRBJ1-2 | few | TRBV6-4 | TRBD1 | CASSPEDRGIYGYTF | TGTGCCAGCAGCCCCGAGGACAGGGGTATCTATGGCTACACCTTC
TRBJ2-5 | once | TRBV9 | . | CASSVGAEVQETQYF | TGTGCCAGCAGCGTAGGAGCGGAAGTTCAAGAGACCCAGTACTTC
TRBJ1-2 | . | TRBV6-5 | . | CASRDDMGGYTF | TGTGCCAGCAGAGACGACATGGGCGGCTACACCTTC
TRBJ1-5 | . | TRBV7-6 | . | CASSLGPESNQPQHF | TGTGCCAGCAGCTTAGGTCCCGAGAGCAATCAGCCCCAGCATTTT
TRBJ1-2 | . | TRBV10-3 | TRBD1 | CAISADRAGGYTF | TGTGCCATCAGTGCGGACAGGGCTGGCGGCTACACCTTC
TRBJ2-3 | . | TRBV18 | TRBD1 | CASSLNRGITDTQYF | TGTGCCAGCTCACTGAACAGGGGTATCACAGATACGCAGTATTTT
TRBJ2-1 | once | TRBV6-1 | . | CASSVRLAGSYNEQFF | TGTGCCAGCAGTGTACGTCTAGCTGGCTCCTACAATGAGCAGTTCTTC
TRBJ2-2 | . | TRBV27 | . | CASSIRLGELFF | TGTGCCAGCAGTATCAGACTCGGGGAGCTGTTTTTT
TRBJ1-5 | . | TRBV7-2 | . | CASSLVGGGGQPQHF | TGTGCCAGCAGCTTAGTAGGGGGTGGGGGTCAGCCCCAGCATTTT
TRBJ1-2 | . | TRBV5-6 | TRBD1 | CASSLGGQGFYGYTF | TGTGCCAGCAGCTTGGGGGGACAGGGTTTCTATGGCTACACCTTC
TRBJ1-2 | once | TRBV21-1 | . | CASSKTTGTPSYGYTF | TGTGCCAGCAGCAAAACCACTGGGACACCAAGCTATGGCTACACCTTC
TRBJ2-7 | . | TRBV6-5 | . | CASSYSRLGVSEQYF | TGTGCCAGCAGTTACTCGAGGCTCGGGGTAAGCGAGCAGTACTTC